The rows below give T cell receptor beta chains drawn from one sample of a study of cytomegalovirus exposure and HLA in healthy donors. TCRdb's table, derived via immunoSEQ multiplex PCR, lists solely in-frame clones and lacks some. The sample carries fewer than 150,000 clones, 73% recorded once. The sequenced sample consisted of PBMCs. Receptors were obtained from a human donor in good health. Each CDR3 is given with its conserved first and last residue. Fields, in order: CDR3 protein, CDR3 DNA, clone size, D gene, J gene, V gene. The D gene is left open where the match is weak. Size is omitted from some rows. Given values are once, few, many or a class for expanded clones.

CDR3aa: CASSLSVGAVTEAFF
CDR3nt: TGTGCCAGCAGCTTATCTGTGGGGGCAGTTACTGAAGCTTTCTTT
abundance: .
d_gene: .
j_gene: TRBJ1-1
v_gene: TRBV7-8

CDR3aa: CASKPGQTNTGELFF
CDR3nt: TGTGCCAGCAAACCTGGACAGACGAACACCGGGGAGCTGTTTTTT
abundance: .
d_gene: .
j_gene: TRBJ2-2
v_gene: TRBV21-1

CDR3aa: CASSYDIERLNTEAFF
CDR3nt: TGTGCCAGCAGTTATGACATAGAACGGCTGAACACTGAAGCTTTCTTT
abundance: .
d_gene: .
j_gene: TRBJ1-1
v_gene: TRBV6-5

CDR3aa: CASSIGLGGETQYF
CDR3nt: TGTGCCAGCAGTATTGGACTAGGGGGGGAGACCCAGTACTTC
abundance: .
d_gene: .
j_gene: TRBJ2-5
v_gene: TRBV7-9

CDR3aa: CASSGAGIGETQYF
CDR3nt: TGTGCCAGCAGCGGAGCAGGGATTGGAGAGACCCAGTACTTC
abundance: .
d_gene: .
j_gene: TRBJ2-5
v_gene: TRBV9

CDR3aa: CASSLARYNSPLHF
CDR3nt: TGTGCCAGCAGTTTAGCGCGGTATAATTCACCCCTCCACTTT
abundance: few
d_gene: .
j_gene: TRBJ1-6
v_gene: TRBV25-1

CDR3aa: CASSLRPGGGQPQHF
CDR3nt: TGTGCCAGCAGCTTAAGGCCAGGGGGAGGTCAGCCCCAGCATTTT
abundance: .
d_gene: TRBD1
j_gene: TRBJ1-5
v_gene: TRBV7-6

CDR3aa: CAISLGGYRTDTQYF
CDR3nt: TGTGCCATCAGCTTAGGGGGTTACCGCACAGATACGCAGTATTTT
abundance: .
d_gene: .
j_gene: TRBJ2-3
v_gene: TRBV10-3

CDR3aa: CASSGQFPNEQYF
CDR3nt: TGTGCCAGTTCCGGACAGTTCCCTAACGAGCAGTACTTC
abundance: once
d_gene: .
j_gene: TRBJ2-7
v_gene: TRBV28

CDR3aa: CASSYFGTGASEQYF
CDR3nt: TGTGCCAGCAGTTACTTCGGGACAGGGGCGTCCGAGCAGTACTTC
abundance: .
d_gene: TRBD1
j_gene: TRBJ2-7
v_gene: TRBV6-5

CDR3aa: CASSEAPWGPSSYNEQFF
CDR3nt: TGTGCCAGCAGTGAAGCCCCGTGGGGGCCAAGCTCCTACAATGAGCAGTTCTTC
abundance: .
d_gene: .
j_gene: TRBJ2-1
v_gene: TRBV6-1

CDR3aa: CASSPRGLNTEAFF
CDR3nt: TGTGCCAGCAGTCCTAGGGGGCTGAACACTGAAGCTTTCTTT
abundance: once
d_gene: TRBD1
j_gene: TRBJ1-1
v_gene: TRBV6-1

CDR3aa: CASLGGNYGYTF
CDR3nt: TGTGCCAGCTTGGGGGGTAACTATGGCTACACCTTC
abundance: .
d_gene: .
j_gene: TRBJ1-2
v_gene: TRBV2

CDR3aa: CASSKQGQPKETQYF
CDR3nt: TGTGCCAGCAGCAAGCAGGGACAGCCGAAAGAGACCCAGTACTTC
abundance: .
d_gene: TRBD1
j_gene: TRBJ2-5
v_gene: TRBV11-2

CDR3aa: CASSARAGTADEKLFF
CDR3nt: TGTGCCAGCAGCGCCAGAGCCGGGACAGCGGATGAAAAACTGTTTTTT
abundance: .
d_gene: TRBD1
j_gene: TRBJ1-4
v_gene: TRBV11-3

CDR3aa: CASIGREASNQPQHF
CDR3nt: TGTGCCAGTATAGGCAGGGAGGCTTCCAATCAGCCCCAGCATTTT
abundance: .
d_gene: .
j_gene: TRBJ1-5
v_gene: TRBV19

CDR3aa: CASSLVGTEETQYF
CDR3nt: TGTGCCAGCAGCTTAGTCGGGACAGAAGAGACCCAGTACTTC
abundance: .
d_gene: TRBD1
j_gene: TRBJ2-5
v_gene: TRBV7-8

CDR3aa: CASSQAADTQYF
CDR3nt: TGCGCCAGCAGCCAAGCCGCAGATACGCAGTATTTT
abundance: few
d_gene: .
j_gene: TRBJ2-3
v_gene: TRBV4-1

CDR3aa: CASSLLQGAVETQYF
CDR3nt: TGTGCCAGCAGCTTATTACAGGGGGCTGTAGAGACCCAGTACTTC
abundance: .
d_gene: TRBD1
j_gene: TRBJ2-5
v_gene: TRBV11-2

CDR3aa: CASGLSGGRDTGELFF
CDR3nt: TGTGCTAGTGGTTTGTCCGGCGGGAGGGACACCGGGGAGTTGTTTTTT
abundance: .
d_gene: TRBD2
j_gene: TRBJ2-2
v_gene: TRBV12-5

CDR3aa: CASSQEELAGDEQYF
CDR3nt: TGTGCCAGCAGCCAAGAGGAGCTAGCGGGGGACGAGCAGTACTTC
abundance: .
d_gene: TRBD2
j_gene: TRBJ2-7
v_gene: TRBV4-2

CDR3aa: CASLRTGGHEQFF
CDR3nt: TGTGCCAGCCTTAGGACAGGGGGCCATGAGCAGTTCTTC
abundance: .
d_gene: TRBD1
j_gene: TRBJ2-1
v_gene: TRBV28

CDR3aa: CASSVAGNTGELFF
CDR3nt: TGTGCCAGCAGCGTAGCCGGGAACACCGGGGAGCTGTTTTTT
abundance: .
d_gene: .
j_gene: TRBJ2-2
v_gene: TRBV9

CDR3aa: CASREGGDNEQFF
CDR3nt: TGTGCCAGCAGAGAGGGCGGAGACAATGAGCAGTTCTTC
abundance: .
d_gene: .
j_gene: TRBJ2-1
v_gene: TRBV6-1

CDR3aa: CASSAGRHTDTQYF
CDR3nt: TGTGCCAGCAGTGCAGGGAGGCACACAGATACGCAGTATTTT
abundance: .
d_gene: .
j_gene: TRBJ2-3
v_gene: TRBV6-4

CDR3aa: CASSLGGSRNEQYF
CDR3nt: TGTGCCAGCAGCTTAGGCGGGAGTCGGAACGAGCAGTACTTC
abundance: few
d_gene: TRBD2
j_gene: TRBJ2-7
v_gene: TRBV7-9

CDR3aa: CASSRQGTVNEKLFF
CDR3nt: TGCGCCAGCAGCCGCCAGGGGACGGTTAATGAAAAACTGTTTTTT
abundance: .
d_gene: .
j_gene: TRBJ1-4
v_gene: TRBV5-1